The 9 T cell receptor beta chains reported below all come from one sample, sequenced in a study of CD8+CD57+ T cells in acquired aplastic anemia. Genomic DNA acted as the template from which TCR beta VDJ combination and CDR3 sequence profiling were carried out. TCRdb processed the reads anew with MiXCR; each CDR3 protein has one entry. The sample has about 170,000 distinct CDR3 sequences, roughly 47% seen once. The sample comprised sorted CD4+, CD8+, or CD8+CD57+ T cells (not recorded which) from PBMCs. The receptor set was obtained from a human donor in good health.

The chain employs TRBV20-1 and TRBJ2-7; D tentatively reads TRBD1 or TRBD2 (5 bases each). Trimming took 5 bases from V and 4 from J, leaving 12 bases between them. This CDR3 has 12 residues. Germline V lookup: CDR1 DFQATT, CDR2 SNEGSKA (reference sequence). The CDR3 loop is CSASGTEYEQYF. The CDR3 DNA follows: TGCAGTGCTTCCGGGACCGAATACGAGCAGTACTTC.

This clonotype was seen more than once but under ten times. The V gene is TRBV10-3, the J gene TRBJ2-7; 8 bases map to TRBD1. In germline, CDR1 is ENHRY, CDR2 SYGVKD. This CDR3 region has 15 residues. V lost 6 bases, J lost 2 bases, and 9 bases stayed unmatched. Here the CDR3 DNA reads TGTGCCATCAGCGAAAACGGACAGGGAACCTACGAGCAGTACTTC. Translating it yields CAISENGQGTYEQYF.

This chain joins TRBV2 and TRBJ1-2; perhaps TRBD1 as D (6 bases). Trimming removed 8 bases at V and 4 bases at J, with 20 bases between. The CDR3 contains 15 residues. CDR1 and CDR2 (germline): SNHLY, FYNNEI. The CDR3 nucleotides are TGTGCCAGCTCACCCGGGACGGGGGCGATCTATGGCTACACCTTC. This gives the protein CASSPGTGAIYGYTF.

The chain has TRBV7-9 and TRBJ2-2; possible D gene TRBD1, 6 bases. From germline, CDR1 is SEHNR and CDR2 FQNEAQ (reference sequence). V lost 8 bases and J 7 bases, leaving 17 bases between the germline ends. The CDR3 contains 14 residues. CDR3 nucleotides: TGTGCCAGCGGCAAACAGGGCTCGAACGGGGAGCTGTTTTTT. It codes for CASGKQGSNGELFF.

This sequence joins TRBV2 and TRBJ1-1, with 9 bases that match TRBD1. This CDR3 has 14 amino acids. Unmatched junction bases numbered 8, after V lost 6 bases and J lost 6 bases. The germline CDR1 and CDR2 sequences are SNHLY and FYNNEI. The CDR3 here is CASSRRDRDAEAFF. CDR3 nucleotides: TGTGCCAGCAGCCGACGGGACAGGGACGCTGAAGCTTTCTTT.

This clonotype was seen repeatedly, ten times or more. The V gene is TRBV5-1, the J gene TRBJ2-1; 10 bases are shared with TRBD2. Germline V gene data show CDR1 as SGHRS and CDR2 as YFSETQ. Germline trimming cut 3 bases from V and 3 bases from J; bases unmatched to any gene: 3. The CDR3 runs to 15 residues. CDR3 loop: CASSSGLADYNEQFF. CDR3 nucleotide sequence: TGCGCCAGCAGCTCCGGACTAGCGGACTACAATGAGCAGTTCTTC.

This clonotype has a handful of counts. The rearrangement uses TRBV20-1 and TRBJ2-7; 13 bases are a match to TRBD2. The CDR3 is made up of 17 amino acids. Germline V lookup: CDR1 DFQATT, CDR2 SNEGSKA (reference sequence). The V segment lost 6 bases and the J segment 4 bases; nucleotides outside the gene matches: 15. The CDR3: CSALLAGGHTAGYEQYF. DNA for the CDR3: TGCAGTGCGCTACTAGCGGGAGGGCATACTGCTGGATACGAGCAGTACTTC.

The CDR3, as DNA: TGTGCCAGCAGCTTAGTGAGCCAGGACCATTATGGCTACACCTTC. It translates to CASSLVSQDHYGYTF. The chain joins TRBV7-9 to TRBJ1-2; D unclear. Trimming removed 1 base from V and 5 bases from J, with 14 bases in between. Germline CDR1 and CDR2: SEHNR and FQNEAQ (reference sequence). The CDR3 consists of 15 residues.

This clonotype has at least ten counts. The gene calls are TRBV2 and TRBJ2-7; TRBD2 is a possible D gene (5 bases). The CDR3 runs to 14 residues. The germline V gene has CDR1 SNHLY and CDR2 FYNNEI. Trimming cost V 6 bases and J 0 bases, with 12 bases left between them. The CDR3: CASRWTFLSYEQYF. CDR3 coding DNA: TGTGCCAGCAGATGGACTTTCCTCTCCTACGAGCAGTACTTC.